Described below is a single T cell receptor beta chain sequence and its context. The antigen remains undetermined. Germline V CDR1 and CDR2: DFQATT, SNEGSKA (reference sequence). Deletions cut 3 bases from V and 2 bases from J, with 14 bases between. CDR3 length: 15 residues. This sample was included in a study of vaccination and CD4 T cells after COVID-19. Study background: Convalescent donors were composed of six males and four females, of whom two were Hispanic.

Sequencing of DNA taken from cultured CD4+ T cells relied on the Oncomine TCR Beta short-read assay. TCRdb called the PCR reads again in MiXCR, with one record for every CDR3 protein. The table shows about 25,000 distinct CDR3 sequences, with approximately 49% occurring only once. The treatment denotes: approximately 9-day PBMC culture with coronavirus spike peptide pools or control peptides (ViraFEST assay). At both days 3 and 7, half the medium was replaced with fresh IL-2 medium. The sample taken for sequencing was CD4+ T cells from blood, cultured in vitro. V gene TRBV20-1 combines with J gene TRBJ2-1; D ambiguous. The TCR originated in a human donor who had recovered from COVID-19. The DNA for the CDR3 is TGCAGTGCTAGGGCCCCGCAGCGCGCCTACAATGAGCAGTTCTTC. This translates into CSARAPQRAYNEQFF.